These 5 T cell receptor beta chains were all obtained from the same sample, sequenced in a study of CD8+ T cells in alopecia areata. Extracted RNA was reverse transcribed into cDNA, the sequencing template. TCRdb keeps only in-frame clones here, not all; method: immunoSEQ multiplex PCR. The table includes approximately 210,000 clones, 64% detected once. Described treatment: oral pan-JAK inhibitor, 5-10 mg twice daily. The specimen comprised CD4+ T cells sorted from blood, sampled at week 4, from a patient treated with tofacitinib. These receptors came from a human donor with alopecia areata.

This clone was counted once. The CDR3 sequence is CSVEIGAGSPQHF. The CDR3 coding sequence is TGCAGCGTTGAGATAGGGGCCGGCTCGCCCCAGCATTTT. The chain employs TRBV29-1 and TRBJ1-5; D perhaps matches TRBD1 (5 bases). The CDR3 covers 13 residues. CDR1 and CDR2 (germline): SQVTM, ANQGSEA. Between the trimmed V and J ends, which lost 3 bases and 9 bases, there was a span of 15 bases.

V gene TRBV6-5 combines with J gene TRBJ1-2; TRBD1 is a possible D gene (6 bases). The CDR3 is 12 amino acids. Germline V gene data show CDR1 as MNHEY and CDR2 as SVGAGI. The V end lost 2 bases, the J end lost 11 bases, and 12 bases lay between the germline ends. CDR3 loop: CASSYRAGVYTF. CDR3 in DNA: TGTGCCAGCAGTTACCGGGCAGGGGTGTACACCTTC.

V and J are TRBV6-5 and TRBJ2-2; TRBD2 matches 12 bases. The length of the CDR3 is 14 residues. J was trimmed by 5 bases and V by 7 bases; bases with no gene match: 2. The germline CDR1 and CDR2 sequences are MNHEY and SVGAGI. CDR3 region: CASTSGGATGELFF. CDR3 coding DNA: TGTGCCAGCACTAGCGGGGGGGCTACCGGGGAGCTGTTTTTT.

This clone appeared once. The CDR3 DNA sequence: TGCGCCAGCAGCCCTCTAGCGGGGGTACCTTACGAGCAGTACTTC. Residues: CASSPLAGVPYEQYF. The chain uses TRBV5-1 and TRBJ2-7; 10 bases line up with TRBD2. The germline V gene encodes CDR1 SGHRS and CDR2 YFSETQ. The V and J ends lost 4 bases and 4 bases, in that order; junction bases with no gene match: 8. This CDR3 has 15 residues. Full variable domain (outside the CDR3, taken from reference TRBV5-1 and TRBJ2-7): KAGVTQTPRYLIKTRGQQVTLSCSPISGHRSVSWYQQTPGQGLQFLFEYFSETQRNKGNFPGRFSGRQFSNSRSEMNVSTLELGDSALYLCASSPLAGVPYEQYFGPGTRLTVT.

This clone was seen a few times. A junction boundary mismatches the germline segment, possibly from a read error. The chain uses TRBV7-7 and TRBJ2-7, with a weak D call TRBD2 (6 bases). This CDR3 is 13 amino acids long. Germline V gives CDR1 SSHAT, CDR2 FNYEAQ (reference sequence). The CDR3 DNA reads as TGTGCTAGCAGCTTAACCGGGGGAGGCGAGCAGTACTTC. Its protein is CASSLTGGGEQYF.